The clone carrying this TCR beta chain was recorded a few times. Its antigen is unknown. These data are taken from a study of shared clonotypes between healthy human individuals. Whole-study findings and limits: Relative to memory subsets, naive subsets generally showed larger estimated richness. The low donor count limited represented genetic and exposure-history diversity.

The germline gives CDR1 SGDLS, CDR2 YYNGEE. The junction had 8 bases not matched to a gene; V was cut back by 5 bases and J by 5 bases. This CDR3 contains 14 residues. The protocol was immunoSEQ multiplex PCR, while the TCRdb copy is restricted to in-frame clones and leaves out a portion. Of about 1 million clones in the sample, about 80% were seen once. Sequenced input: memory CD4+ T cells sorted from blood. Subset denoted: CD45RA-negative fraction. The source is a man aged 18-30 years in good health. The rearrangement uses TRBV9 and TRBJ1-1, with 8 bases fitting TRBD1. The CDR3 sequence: CASSGGQGETEAFF. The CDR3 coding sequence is TGTGCCAGCAGTGGAGGACAGGGCGAGACTGAAGCTTTCTTT.